This T cell receptor (beta chain) was profiled in a study of CD8+ T cells in alopecia areata. Whole-study context: The drug, oral tofacitinib, was given to treated patients at 5 to 10 mg twice daily. Regarding the study as a whole: Links between baseline CD8+ expansion and response need larger treated cohorts. The study also sequences resident alphabeta T cells of normal skin in scalp samples.

On this clone itself: Its antigen is undetermined.

cDNA reverse transcribed from extracted RNA served as the sequencing template. Assay: immunoSEQ multiplex PCR; the TCRdb copy retains only in-frame clones and omits some. Altogether 110,000 to 150,000 clones are present, roughly 54% being singletons, with the ten largest covering approximately 16%. The treatment denotes: oral pan-JAK inhibitor, 5-10 mg twice daily. The CDR3 runs 13 residues. Germline CDR1 reads LNHNV; CDR2 reads YYDKDF (reference sequence). Unmatched junction bases numbered 9, after V lost 8 bases and J lost 6 bases. The sample was CD8+ T cells sorted from blood, taken at week 4, from a patient treated with tofacitinib. This clonotype originated in a human donor with alopecia areata. The V call is TRBV15, the J call TRBJ2-7, with TRBD2 identical over 8 bases. Here the CDR3 reads CATGRGGLSEQYF. CDR3 coding DNA: TGTGCCACCGGCCGGGGGGGGCTGAGCGAGCAGTACTTC.